The rows below give T cell receptor beta chains drawn from one sample of a study of cytomegalovirus exposure and HLA in healthy donors. Produced via immunoSEQ multiplex PCR; TCRdb's table is partial and in-frame only. The sample includes 190,000 or so clones, around 83% of them seen just once. Sequencing was performed on PBMCs. These receptors all come from a man aged 50 to 60 in good health and CMV-seronegative. Both conserved end residues are part of each CDR3. The D gene is left open where the match is weak. Size tells how often a clone was seen (once, few, many) or the class of an expanded clone, and some rows leave it out.

j_call: TRBJ1-3; d_call: .; v_call: TRBV1; clone_size: .; cdr3_aa: CTSSQGMSSSGNTIYF; cdr3_nt: TGCACCAGCAGCCAAGGAATGTCGAGCTCTGGAAACACCATATATTTT
j_call: TRBJ2-7; d_call: .; v_call: TRBV9; clone_size: .; cdr3_aa: CASSPRSAPEQYF; cdr3_nt: TGTGCCAGCAGCCCCCGGTCCGCCCCCGAGCAGTACTTC
j_call: TRBJ2-1; d_call: TRBD2; v_call: TRBV9; clone_size: .; cdr3_aa: CASRDPSSGGSYNEQFF; cdr3_nt: TGTGCCAGCAGGGACCCCTCGTCTGGCGGGAGCTACAATGAGCAGTTCTTC
j_call: TRBJ1-6; d_call: .; v_call: TRBV7-2; clone_size: .; cdr3_aa: CASSQRAPTLDSPLHF; cdr3_nt: TGTGCCAGCAGCCAGCGGGCCCCGACTTTGGATTCACCCCTCCACTTT
j_call: TRBJ2-1; d_call: TRBD2; v_call: TRBV19; clone_size: .; cdr3_aa: CASKGLAGVYNEQFF; cdr3_nt: TGTGCCAGTAAAGGACTAGCGGGAGTCTACAATGAGCAGTTCTTC
j_call: TRBJ1-5; d_call: .; v_call: TRBV7-2; clone_size: .; cdr3_aa: CASSLGPVYSNQPQHF; cdr3_nt: TGTGCCAGCAGCTTAGGTCCAGTGTATAGCAATCAGCCCCAGCATTTT
j_call: TRBJ1-5; d_call: .; v_call: TRBV18; clone_size: .; cdr3_aa: CASSPGNNQPQHF; cdr3_nt: TGTGCCAGCTCACCGGGCAACAATCAGCCCCAGCATTTT
j_call: TRBJ1-5; d_call: .; v_call: TRBV28; clone_size: .; cdr3_aa: CASSLDSASQPQHF; cdr3_nt: TGTGCCAGCAGTTTAGACAGCGCCAGTCAGCCCCAGCATTTT
j_call: TRBJ1-2; d_call: .; v_call: TRBV9; clone_size: .; cdr3_aa: CASSRGLGGYTF; cdr3_nt: TGTGCCAGCAGCCGGGGGTTGGGAGGCTACACCTTC
j_call: TRBJ2-3; d_call: TRBD2; v_call: TRBV7-3; clone_size: .; cdr3_aa: CASSLTGTSGGVSTDTQYF; cdr3_nt: TGTGCCAGCAGCTTAACCGGGACTAGCGGGGGGGTTAGCACAGATACGCAGTATTTT
j_call: TRBJ2-2; d_call: .; v_call: TRBV4-3; clone_size: .; cdr3_aa: CASSQEKMRGGELFF; cdr3_nt: TGCGCCAGCAGCCAAGAAAAGATGCGAGGCGGGGAGCTGTTTTTT
j_call: TRBJ2-1; d_call: TRBD2; v_call: TRBV28; clone_size: .; cdr3_aa: CASSGAGGSYNEQFF; cdr3_nt: TGTGCCAGCTCGGGAGCGGGGGGCTCCTACAATGAGCAGTTCTTC
j_call: TRBJ1-2; d_call: .; v_call: TRBV7-3; clone_size: once; cdr3_aa: CASSLHPDYGYTF; cdr3_nt: TGTGCCAGCAGCTTACATCCAGACTATGGCTACACCTTC
j_call: TRBJ1-5; d_call: TRBD1; v_call: TRBV6-1; clone_size: few; cdr3_aa: CASSEATGGGNQPQHF; cdr3_nt: TGTGCCAGCAGTGAAGCTACAGGGGGCGGCAATCAGCCCCAGCATTTT
j_call: TRBJ2-5; d_call: TRBD2; v_call: TRBV10-3; clone_size: .; cdr3_aa: CAISLTSGQETQYF; cdr3_nt: TGTGCCATCAGTCTTACTAGCGGCCAAGAGACCCAGTACTTC
j_call: TRBJ2-2; d_call: .; v_call: TRBV11-2; clone_size: .; cdr3_aa: CASSLYYSRRNTGELFF; cdr3_nt: TGTGCCAGCAGCTTGTACTACTCACGCCGGAACACCGGGGAGCTGTTTTTT
j_call: TRBJ1-3; d_call: .; v_call: TRBV5-6; clone_size: few; cdr3_aa: CASSLGASGNTIYF; cdr3_nt: TGTGCCAGCAGCCTTGGAGCGAGTGGAAACACCATATATTTT
j_call: TRBJ1-5; d_call: .; v_call: TRBV6-1; clone_size: few; cdr3_aa: CASSDPGRGPNQPQHF; cdr3_nt: TGTGCCAGCAGTGATCCTGGAAGGGGCCCCAATCAGCCCCAGCATTTT
j_call: TRBJ2-7; d_call: TRBD2; v_call: TRBV18; clone_size: .; cdr3_aa: CASSPTSRPYEQYF; cdr3_nt: TGTGCCAGCTCACCGACTAGCCGACCCTACGAGCAGTACTTC
j_call: TRBJ1-1; d_call: .; v_call: TRBV9; clone_size: .; cdr3_aa: CASSVDPGHSEAFF; cdr3_nt: TGTGCCAGCAGCGTAGATCCGGGTCACTCTGAAGCTTTCTTT
j_call: TRBJ2-7; d_call: .; v_call: TRBV27; clone_size: .; cdr3_aa: CASSFSPQGYEQYF; cdr3_nt: TGTGCCAGCAGTTTTAGCCCCCAGGGCTACGAGCAGTACTTC
j_call: TRBJ1-2; d_call: .; v_call: TRBV28; clone_size: once; cdr3_aa: CASSSRTGGLKNYGYTF; cdr3_nt: TGTGCCAGCAGTTCTCGGACGGGAGGCCTTAAAAACTATGGCTACACCTTC
j_call: TRBJ2-3; d_call: TRBD1; v_call: TRBV6-1; clone_size: .; cdr3_aa: CASRETGGRTDTQYF; cdr3_nt: TGTGCCAGCAGAGAAACAGGGGGGAGAACAGATACGCAGTATTTT